This TCR beta chain came from a study of response to subunit inactivated influenza vaccine. The CDR3 runs to 15 residues. V shed 2 bases and J 3 bases; nucleotides not matched to a gene: 3. Germline V gene lookup returns CDR1 KGHDR and CDR2 SFDVKD. TCRdb passed the RT-PCR reads through MiXCR, listing each CDR3 protein once. The sample holds a few hundred thousand distinct CDR3 sequences, less than 25% seen once. Remarks on this clonotype: The antigen remains undetermined.

Overall study findings and caveats: Each seasonal influenza vaccination recruits few new T cells, the authors suggested.

The sequencing used PBMCs from blood, collected about 20 months after vaccination. The chain has TRBV24-1 and TRBJ1-3, with 7 bases lining up with TRBD1. The clonotype comes from a man between 50 and 69 years old who received an inactivated influenza vaccine. The CDR3 DNA reads as TGTGCCACCAGTGATTCCCGGACAGGTGGAAACACCATATATTTT. Amino acid sequence: CATSDSRTGGNTIYF.